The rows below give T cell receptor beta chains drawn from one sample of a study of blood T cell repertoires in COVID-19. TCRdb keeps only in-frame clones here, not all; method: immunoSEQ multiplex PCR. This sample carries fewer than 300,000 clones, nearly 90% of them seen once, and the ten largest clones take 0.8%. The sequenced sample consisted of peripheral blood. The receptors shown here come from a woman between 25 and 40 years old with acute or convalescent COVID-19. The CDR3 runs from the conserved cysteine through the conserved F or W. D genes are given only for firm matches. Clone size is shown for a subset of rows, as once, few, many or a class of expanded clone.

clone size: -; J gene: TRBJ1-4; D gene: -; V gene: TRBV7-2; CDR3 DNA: TGTGCCAGCAGCTTAGTTTCTGTCACTGCCGGGGAAAAACTGTTTTTT; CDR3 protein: CASSLVSVTAGEKLFF
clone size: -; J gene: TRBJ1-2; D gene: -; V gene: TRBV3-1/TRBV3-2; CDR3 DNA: TGTGCCAGCAGCCAAGTAGGGGATCGGACTGGCTACACCTTC; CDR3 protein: CASSQVGDRTGYTF
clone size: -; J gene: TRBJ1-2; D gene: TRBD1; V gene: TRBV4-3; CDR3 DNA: TGCGCCAGCAGCCGAAACCGGGACAGGGGTAACTATGGCTACACCTTC; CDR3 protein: CASSRNRDRGNYGYTF
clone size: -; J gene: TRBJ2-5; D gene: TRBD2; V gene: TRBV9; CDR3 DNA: TGTGCCAGCAGCGTAGGTGGGACGGGAGGCTTAGAGACCCAGTACTTC; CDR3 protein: CASSVGGTGGLETQYF
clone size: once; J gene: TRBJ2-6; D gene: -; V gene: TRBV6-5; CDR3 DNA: TGTGCCAGCAGTTCGAGCCTTGCGGCCAACGTCCTGACTTTC; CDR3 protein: CASSSSLAANVLTF
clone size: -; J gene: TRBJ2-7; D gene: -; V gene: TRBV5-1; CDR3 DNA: TGCGCCAGCAGCTTGGCCTCGATTAGCGGCTCATACGAGCAGTACTTC; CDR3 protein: CASSLASISGSYEQYF
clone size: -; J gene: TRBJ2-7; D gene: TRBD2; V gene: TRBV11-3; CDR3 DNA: TGTGCCAGCAGCCCAGCCGGGACTACTTACGAGCAGTACTTC; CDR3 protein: CASSPAGTTYEQYF
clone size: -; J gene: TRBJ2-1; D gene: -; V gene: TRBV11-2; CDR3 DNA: TGTGCCAGCAGCTTAGATCGGTTGGAGCAGTTCTTC; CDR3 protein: CASSLDRLEQFF
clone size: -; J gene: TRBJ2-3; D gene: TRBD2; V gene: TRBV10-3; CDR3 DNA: TGTGCCATCAGTGAGTCGATCTTAGCGGGAGGGTTTAATGGTACGCAGTATTTT; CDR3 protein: CAISESILAGGFNGTQYF
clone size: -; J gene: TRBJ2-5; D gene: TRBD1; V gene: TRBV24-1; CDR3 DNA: TGTGCCACCAGTGTGGGGACAGGAGGAAAAGAGACCCAGTACTTC; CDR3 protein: CATSVGTGGKETQYF
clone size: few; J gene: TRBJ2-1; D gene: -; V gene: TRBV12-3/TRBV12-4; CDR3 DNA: TGTGCCAGCAGCCGGACTGGTTACAATGAGCAGTTCTTC; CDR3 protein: CASSRTGYNEQFF
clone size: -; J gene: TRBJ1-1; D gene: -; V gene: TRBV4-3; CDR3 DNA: TGCGCCAGCAGCCAAGATTTCGAGGGTGTCACTGAAGCTTTCTTT; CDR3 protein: CASSQDFEGVTEAFF
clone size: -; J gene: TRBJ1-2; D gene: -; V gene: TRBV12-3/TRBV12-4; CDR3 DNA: TGTGCCAGCAGTTTCGGGGATTTGTATGGCTACACCTTC; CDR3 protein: CASSFGDLYGYTF
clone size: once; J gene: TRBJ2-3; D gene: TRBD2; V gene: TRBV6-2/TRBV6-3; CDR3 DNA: TGTGCCAGCAGTCGGCCCCCGGGACTAGCGGGACTCGCCCTCAACACAGATACGCAGTATTTT; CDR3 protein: CASSRPPGLAGLALNTDTQYF
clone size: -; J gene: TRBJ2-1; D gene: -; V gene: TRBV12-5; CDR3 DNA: TGTGCTAGTGGTTTGAACGCCCTATACAATGAGCAGTTCTTC; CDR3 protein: CASGLNALYNEQFF
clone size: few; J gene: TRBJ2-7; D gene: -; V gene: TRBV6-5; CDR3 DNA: TGTGCCAGCAGTTACTCGTGGGCCCACGAGCAGTACTTC; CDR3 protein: CASSYSWAHEQYF
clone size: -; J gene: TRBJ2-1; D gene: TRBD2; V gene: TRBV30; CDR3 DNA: TGTGCCTGGAGTATGACTAGCGGGGGTGCTGAGCAGTTCTTC; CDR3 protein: CAWSMTSGGAEQFF
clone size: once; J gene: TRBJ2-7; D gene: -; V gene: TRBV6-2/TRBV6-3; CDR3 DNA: TGTGCCAGCAGTTCCTACGTGGCGACGGGGACCTACGAGCAGTACTTC; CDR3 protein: CASSSYVATGTYEQYF
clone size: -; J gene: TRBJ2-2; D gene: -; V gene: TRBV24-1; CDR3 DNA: TGTGCCACCGAGGGTCCGGACACCGGGGAGCTGTTTTTT; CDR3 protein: CATEGPDTGELFF
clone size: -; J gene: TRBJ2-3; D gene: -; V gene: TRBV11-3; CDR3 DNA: TGTGCCAGCAGCCCGGAGGGCCGGGCAGATACGCAGTATTTT; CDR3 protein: CASSPEGRADTQYF
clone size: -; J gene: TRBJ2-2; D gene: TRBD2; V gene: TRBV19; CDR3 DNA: TGTGCCAGTAGTGTGGGACTAGGGTTGGCCGGGGAGCTGTTTTTT; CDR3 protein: CASSVGLGLAGELFF